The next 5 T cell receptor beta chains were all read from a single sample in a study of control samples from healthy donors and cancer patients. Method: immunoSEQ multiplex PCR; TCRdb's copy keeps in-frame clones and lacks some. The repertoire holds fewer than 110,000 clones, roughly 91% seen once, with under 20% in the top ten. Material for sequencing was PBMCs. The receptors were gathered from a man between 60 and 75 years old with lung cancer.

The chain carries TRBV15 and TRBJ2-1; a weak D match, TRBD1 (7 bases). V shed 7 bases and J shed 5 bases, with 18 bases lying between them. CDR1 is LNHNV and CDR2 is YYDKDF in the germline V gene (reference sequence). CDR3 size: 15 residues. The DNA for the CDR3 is TGTGCCACCACTTTTAGACAGGGAGGCGACAATGAGCAGTTCTTC. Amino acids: CATTFRQGGDNEQFF.

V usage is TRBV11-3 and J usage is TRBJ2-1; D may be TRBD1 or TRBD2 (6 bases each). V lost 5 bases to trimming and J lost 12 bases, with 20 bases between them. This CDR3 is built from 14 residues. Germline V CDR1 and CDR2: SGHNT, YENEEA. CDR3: CASSLGGGVFSQFF. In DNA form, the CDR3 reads TGTGCCAGCAGCCTAGGAGGGGGTGTATTTTCGCAGTTCTTC.

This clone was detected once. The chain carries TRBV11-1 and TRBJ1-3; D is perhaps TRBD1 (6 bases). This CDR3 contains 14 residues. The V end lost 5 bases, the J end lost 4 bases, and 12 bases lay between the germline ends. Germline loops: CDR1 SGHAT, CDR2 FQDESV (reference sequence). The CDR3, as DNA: TGTGCCAGCAGCATACAGGGAGCCGGAAACACCATATATTTT. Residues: CASSIQGAGNTIYF.

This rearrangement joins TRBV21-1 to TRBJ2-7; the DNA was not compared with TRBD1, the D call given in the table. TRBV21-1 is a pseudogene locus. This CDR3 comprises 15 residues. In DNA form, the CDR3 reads TGTGCCAGCAGCAATTGGGGACAGGGTGGGTACGAGCAGTACGTC. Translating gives CASSNWGQGGYEQYV.

CDR3 amino acids: CASKPGGDSNEQFF. In nucleotides, the CDR3 is TGCGCCAGCAAACCCGGGGGGGACAGCAATGAGCAGTTCTTC. The chain is built from TRBV10-2 and TRBJ2-1; D may be TRBD2 (8 bases). V dropped 7 bases and J dropped 6 bases, with 16 bases sitting between them. This CDR3 spans 14 amino acids. Germline-derived CDR1 and CDR2 are WSHSY and SAAADI.